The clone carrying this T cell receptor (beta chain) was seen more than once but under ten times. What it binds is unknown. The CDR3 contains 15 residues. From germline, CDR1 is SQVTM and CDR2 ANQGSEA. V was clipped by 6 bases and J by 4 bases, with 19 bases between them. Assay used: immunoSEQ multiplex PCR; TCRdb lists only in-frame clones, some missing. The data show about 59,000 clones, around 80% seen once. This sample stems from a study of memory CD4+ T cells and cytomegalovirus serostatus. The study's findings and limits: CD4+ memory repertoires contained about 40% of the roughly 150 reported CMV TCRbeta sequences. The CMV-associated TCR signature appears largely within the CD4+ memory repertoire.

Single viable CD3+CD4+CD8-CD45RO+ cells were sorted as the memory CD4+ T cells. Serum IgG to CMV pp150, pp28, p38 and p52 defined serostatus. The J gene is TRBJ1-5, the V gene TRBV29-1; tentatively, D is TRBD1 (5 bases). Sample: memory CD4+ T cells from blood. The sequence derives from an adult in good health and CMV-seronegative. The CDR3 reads CSVAEAGSRNQPQHF. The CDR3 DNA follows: TGCAGCGTCGCGGAAGCAGGGAGTAGAAATCAGCCCCAGCATTTT.